The next 18 T cell receptor beta chains were all read from a single sample in a study of blood T cell repertoires in COVID-19. The protocol was immunoSEQ multiplex PCR, while the TCRdb copy is restricted to in-frame clones and leaves out a portion. The repertoire holds hundreds of thousands of clones, about 87% seen once, with about 2.1% in the top ten. Sequencing was performed on peripheral blood. These receptors all come from a woman in her fifties or sixties with COVID-19, enrolled during active disease.

This chain links TRBV29-1 with TRBJ2-1; a weak D match, TRBD1 (5 bases). Trimming left V 1 base short and J 2 bases short, with 9 bases between. The CDR3 length is 14 residues. In germline, CDR1 is SQVTM, CDR2 ANQGSEA. The CDR3 DNA reads TGCAGCGTTGAAGGACAGCACCCCTACAATGAGCAGTTCTTC. This translates into CSVEGQHPYNEQFF.

V is TRBV23-1 and J is TRBJ2-1; 9 bases are shared with TRBD2. TRBV23-1 falls under the ORF class, with uncertain function. This CDR3 comprises 17 residues. The V segment lost 4 bases and the J segment 2 bases; nucleotides outside the gene matches: 9. For the CDR3, the DNA is TGCGCCAGCAGTCCTCCCGGGCGGGGGGGCACCTACAATGAGCAGTTCTTC. Its translation: CASSPPGRGGTYNEQFF.

The chain carries TRBV19 and TRBJ1-2; D gene ambiguous. Germline values: CDR1 LNHDA, CDR2 SQIVND (reference sequence). The CDR3 extends over 15 amino acids. With 1 base removed from V and 2 bases from J, the gap between germline ends came to 11 bases. CDR3 bases: TGTGCCAGTAGTATAGTGGGTGGCGGAAACTATGGCTACACCTTC. This translates into CASSIVGGGNYGYTF.

The chain recombines TRBV7-9 with TRBJ1-2; D might be TRBD1 (5 bases). V dropped 6 bases and J dropped 4 bases, with 15 bases sitting between them. Germline CDR1 reads SEHNR; CDR2 reads FQNEAQ (reference sequence). This CDR3 region has 14 residues. CDR3 sequence reads: CASSVDSFAYGYTF. CDR3 nucleotides: TGTGCCAGCAGTGTAGACAGCTTTGCCTATGGCTACACCTTC.

This CDR3 reads CASSSRTGGHYEQYF. The CDR3, as DNA: TGTGCCAGCAGCTCTCGGACAGGGGGCCATTACGAGCAGTACTTC. J is TRBJ2-7 and V is TRBV7-2; 11 bases match TRBD1. Germline-derived CDR1 and CDR2 are SGHTA and FQGNSA. J lost 4 bases, V lost 4 bases, and 6 bases had no gene match. The length of the CDR3 is 15 residues.

A remark on this clone: Additional DNA sequences in this sample encode the identical CDR3. This chain uses TRBV5-1 with TRBJ1-1, with 8 bases identical to TRBD1. This CDR3 spans 14 amino acids. The germline V gene has CDR1 SGHRS and CDR2 YFSETQ. With 4 bases clipped from V and 1 base from J, the junction kept 3 bases outside the gene matches. CDR3: CASSPGQGNTEAFF. In nucleotides, the CDR3 is TGCGCCAGCAGCCCTGGACAGGGGAACACTGAAGCTTTCTTT.

This clone appeared a few times. The V and J genes are TRBV6-5 and TRBJ1-2, with D perhaps matching TRBD1 (6 bases). This CDR3 spans 14 amino acids. The germline gives CDR1 MNHEY, CDR2 SVGAGI. Trimming stripped 7 bases from V and 4 bases from J, with 16 bases between. CDR3 protein: CASMRSGQIYGYTF. Here the CDR3 DNA reads TGTGCCAGCATGCGGTCTGGACAGATCTATGGCTACACCTTC.

The V call is TRBV27, the J call TRBJ1-2; possibly TRBD1 for D (5 bases). Trimming shortened V by 5 bases and J by 1 base, and 17 bases separated the two germline ends. Germline CDR1 and CDR2: MNHEY and SMNVEV (reference sequence). The CDR3 loop spans 16 amino acids. CDR3 nucleotide sequence: TGTGCCAGCAGTCCAAACCCGGACGGACATAACTATGGCTACACCTTC. It translates to CASSPNPDGHNYGYTF.

This clone was detected a few times. In nucleotides, the CDR3 is TGCAGCGCGGACCCTGGAGGTGGCTACACCTTC. This translates into CSADPGGGYTF. The V call is TRBV29-1, the J call TRBJ1-2; D gene unclear. The CDR3 has 11 residues. With 7 bases removed from V and 7 bases from J, the gap between germline ends came to 13 bases. Germline-derived CDR1 and CDR2 are SQVTM and ANQGSEA. Variable domain in full (rest from reference TRBV29-1 and TRBJ1-2): SAVISQKPSRDICQRGTSLTIQCQVDSQVTMMFWYRQQPGQSLTLIATANQGSEATYESGFVIDKFPISRPNLTFSTLTVSNMSPEDSSIYLCSADPGGGYTFGSGTRLTVV.

This sequence joins TRBV4-1 and TRBJ1-2; TRBD1 matches at 8 bases. Losses at the gene ends were 0 bases for V and 7 bases for J; bases not matched to a gene: 13. Germline CDR1 and CDR2: MGHRA and YSYEKL. The length of the CDR3 is 17 residues. In DNA, the CDR3 is TGCGCCAGCAGCCAAGATGAGGACAGGGTTAAATCGGGTGGCTACACCTTC. It is translated as CASSQDEDRVKSGGYTF.

V is TRBV18 and J is TRBJ1-4; TRBD1 is a possible D gene (6 bases). Trimming took 4 bases from V and 5 from J, leaving 20 bases between them. Germline CDR1 KGHSH, CDR2 LQKENI. The CDR3 is made up of 17 amino acids. The CDR3 DNA reads TGTGCCAGCTCACTCCTCCCTCCCAGGGGCCCCAATGAAAAACTGTTTTTT. This gives the protein CASSLLPPRGPNEKLFF.

The chain employs TRBV24-1 and TRBJ1-1; D is unclear. CDR1 and CDR2 from the germline V gene are KGHDR and SFDVKD. The CDR3 is 12 residues long. V was trimmed by 3 bases and J by 7 bases, leaving 8 bases between them. CDR3 nucleotides: TGTGCCACCAGTGATCCGGCGGGTGAAGCTTTCTTT. As protein: CATSDPAGEAFF.

Points on this clone: The sample has other DNA sequences that encode this CDR3 too. In DNA form, the CDR3 reads TGTGCCAGCAGCCTTGGACAGGGGGCCCGAGGCTACACCTTC. Its protein is CASSLGQGARGYTF. The V gene is TRBV3-1 (or the pseudogene TRBV3-2), the J gene TRBJ1-2; 11 positions match TRBD1. Trimming cost V 4 bases and J 8 bases; bases outside gene matches: 6. The CDR3 has 14 residues. CDR1 is LGHDT and CDR2 is YNNKEL in the germline V gene (reference sequence).

The J gene is TRBJ2-3, the V gene TRBV27; no firm D call. The germline V and J ends were trimmed by 4 bases and 1 base, with 18 bases remaining between them. Germline V gene lookup returns CDR1 MNHEY and CDR2 SMNVEV (reference sequence). This CDR3 spans 17 amino acids. The chain's CDR3 is CASSSSDLPSGTDTQYF. CDR3 nucleotide sequence: TGTGCCAGCAGTTCTTCCGACTTACCCAGCGGCACAGATACGCAGTATTTT.

This chain uses TRBV5-8 with TRBJ1-4, with D possibly being TRBD1 (5 bases). V was cut by 4 bases and J by 0 bases, with 10 bases left in between. Germline lookup yields CDR1 SGHTS and CDR2 YDEGEE. CDR3 size: 15 residues. As DNA, the CDR3 is TGTGCCAGCAGCCTCCGACAGACAACTAATGAAAAACTGTTTTTT. Amino acid sequence: CASSLRQTTNEKLFF.

The J gene is TRBJ1-1, the V gene TRBV9; D perhaps matches TRBD1 (6 bases). The CDR3 sequence is 16 residues long. V lost 4 bases to trimming and J lost 7 bases, with 23 bases between them. Germline V gene sequence: CDR1 SGDLS, CDR2 YYNGEE. The CDR3 sequence is CASSPLDRRVGVEAFF. CDR3 DNA sequence: TGTGCCAGCAGCCCCCTCGACAGGCGGGTGGGTGTTGAAGCTTTCTTT.

The chain carries TRBV5-1 and TRBJ2-3; TRBD2 matches 9 bases. The CDR3 contains 15 residues. Germline-derived CDR1 and CDR2 are SGHRS and YFSETQ. V trimming: 2 bases; J trimming: 1 base; junction bases outside the gene matches: 2. The CDR3 DNA reads as TGCGCCAGCAGCTTCGAGCGGGGGGGCACAGATACGCAGTATTTT. It specifies CASSFERGGTDTQYF.

The chain is built from TRBV9 and TRBJ1-5; D unresolved. Germline assignment: CDR1 SGDLS and CDR2 YYNGEE. The germline V and J ends were trimmed by 0 bases and 4 bases, with 8 bases remaining between them. This CDR3 contains 14 residues. As DNA, the CDR3 is TGTGCCAGCAGCGTAGGGGCCCGAAATCAGCCCCAGCATTTT. Amino acids: CASSVGARNQPQHF.